A selection of T cell receptor beta chains follows, all from one sample in a study of chemoradiotherapy in HPV16-positive cancers. The assay was immunoSEQ multiplex PCR, and TCRdb's table has in-frame clones only and misses some. The table shows about 15,000 clones, with 85% to 90% occurring only once. Sequencing was performed on blood, taken from a patient who underwent chemoradiotherapy. The receptors come from a human donor with HPV-associated anogenital cancer. The CDR3 runs from the conserved cysteine through the conserved F or W. The order of the fields is V gene, J gene, D gene, clone size, CDR3 DNA, CDR3 protein. D genes are given only for firm matches. Where a row states a size, it is once, few, many or the class of an expanded clone; other rows omit it.

v_gene: TRBV7-8
j_gene: TRBJ2-7
d_gene: TRBD2
abundance: .
CDR3nt: TGTGCCAGCACCCCACGCGGGGGGGCTTACGAGCAGTACTTC
CDR3aa: CASTPRGGAYEQYF

v_gene: TRBV10-1
j_gene: TRBJ2-1
d_gene: TRBD2
abundance: .
CDR3nt: TGCGCCAGCAGTGAGACTAGCGGGAGGGCCCGGTACAATGAGCAGTTCTTC
CDR3aa: CASSETSGRARYNEQFF

v_gene: TRBV4-2
j_gene: TRBJ2-3
d_gene: .
abundance: .
CDR3nt: TGTGCCAGCAGCCAAAACGTGGGGAGCACAGATACGCAGTATTTT
CDR3aa: CASSQNVGSTDTQYF

v_gene: TRBV11-3
j_gene: TRBJ2-1
d_gene: TRBD1
abundance: .
CDR3nt: TGTGCCAGCAGCTTTACCGGGACAGGGGGGTACAATGAGCAGTTCTTC
CDR3aa: CASSFTGTGGYNEQFF

v_gene: TRBV28
j_gene: TRBJ2-7
d_gene: .
abundance: .
CDR3nt: TGTGCCAGCAGCTTTTCTTATGGACAGTACGACGAGCAGTACTTC
CDR3aa: CASSFSYGQYDEQYF

v_gene: TRBV30
j_gene: TRBJ2-7
d_gene: TRBD1
abundance: once
CDR3nt: TGTGCCTGGAGTAAGACAGGGTTGACCTACGAGCAGTACTTC
CDR3aa: CAWSKTGLTYEQYF

v_gene: TRBV7-2
j_gene: TRBJ2-5
d_gene: .
abundance: .
CDR3nt: TGTGCCAGCAGCTTAGCGGGGGGGCAGTCGAAGACCCAGTACTTC
CDR3aa: CASSLAGGQSKTQYF

v_gene: TRBV28
j_gene: TRBJ2-3
d_gene: .
abundance: .
CDR3nt: TGTGCCAGCACCCAAGGCGAGGCAAGCACAGATACGCAGTATTTT
CDR3aa: CASTQGEASTDTQYF

v_gene: TRBV19
j_gene: TRBJ2-5
d_gene: .
abundance: .
CDR3nt: TGTGCCAGTAGTATGGGGCAGCTACAAGAGACCCAGTACTTC
CDR3aa: CASSMGQLQETQYF

v_gene: TRBV7-9
j_gene: TRBJ2-5
d_gene: .
abundance: few
CDR3nt: TGTGCCAGCAGCCGTGCGCGGGTGACCCAGTACTTC
CDR3aa: CASSRARVTQYF

v_gene: TRBV4-2
j_gene: TRBJ2-6
d_gene: TRBD1
abundance: .
CDR3nt: TGTGCCAGCAGCCTACGGGACAGGGGGCAAGGAGCTGGGGCCAACGTCCTGACTTTC
CDR3aa: CASSLRDRGQGAGANVLTF

v_gene: TRBV5-1
j_gene: TRBJ2-5
d_gene: TRBD2
abundance: few
CDR3nt: TGCGCCAGCAGCTCAAGCCGGGACTACGGGACCCAGTACTTC
CDR3aa: CASSSSRDYGTQYF

v_gene: TRBV13
j_gene: TRBJ2-7
d_gene: .
abundance: .
CDR3nt: TGTGCCAGCAGCTTCGGCAGGGGGCTAGCGGTTACAGATTACTCCTACGAGCAGTACTTC
CDR3aa: CASSFGRGLAVTDYSYEQYF

v_gene: TRBV2
j_gene: TRBJ1-4
d_gene: .
abundance: .
CDR3nt: TGTGCCAGCACTAGGTCAAGGCAACTGTTTTTT
CDR3aa: CASTRSRQLFF

v_gene: TRBV5-1
j_gene: TRBJ2-1
d_gene: .
abundance: once
CDR3nt: TGCGCCAGCAGCTTACCAGGGACAAATTACAATGAGCAGTTCTTC
CDR3aa: CASSLPGTNYNEQFF

v_gene: TRBV5-8
j_gene: TRBJ2-3
d_gene: TRBD2
abundance: .
CDR3nt: TGTGCCAGCAGCCAGGGACTAGCGGGGGGCGTCACAGATACGCAGTATTTT
CDR3aa: CASSQGLAGGVTDTQYF

v_gene: TRBV19
j_gene: TRBJ2-1
d_gene: .
abundance: .
CDR3nt: TGTGCCAGTAGTCGGGGCGGGGACTACAATGAGCAGTTCTTC
CDR3aa: CASSRGGDYNEQFF

v_gene: TRBV27
j_gene: TRBJ2-1
d_gene: .
abundance: .
CDR3nt: TGTGCCAGCAGGCCCTCAGGGGGGAGTAACAATGAGCAGTTCTTC
CDR3aa: CASRPSGGSNNEQFF

v_gene: TRBV20-1
j_gene: TRBJ2-1
d_gene: .
abundance: .
CDR3nt: TGCAGTGCTAGAGATGGTCGGGGTGAGTTCTTC
CDR3aa: CSARDGRGEFF

v_gene: TRBV9
j_gene: TRBJ2-2
d_gene: TRBD1
abundance: .
CDR3nt: TGTGCCAGCAACCCACAGGGGGCGAACACCGGGGAGCTGTTTTTT
CDR3aa: CASNPQGANTGELFF

v_gene: TRBV10-3
j_gene: TRBJ2-3
d_gene: .
abundance: once
CDR3nt: TGTGCCATCAGTGAGGCCAGGACGGCTTCGAGCACAGATACGCAGTATTTT
CDR3aa: CAISEARTASSTDTQYF

v_gene: TRBV5-1
j_gene: TRBJ1-6
d_gene: .
abundance: .
CDR3nt: TGCGCCAGCAGTATGAAGGTTTCACCCCTCCACTTT
CDR3aa: CASSMKVSPLHF

v_gene: TRBV5-1
j_gene: TRBJ1-3
d_gene: .
abundance: few
CDR3nt: TGCGCCAGCAGCTTGGGGCGCTCTGGAAACACCATATATTTT
CDR3aa: CASSLGRSGNTIYF

v_gene: TRBV19
j_gene: TRBJ1-5
d_gene: .
abundance: .
CDR3nt: TGTGCCAGTAGTAGGCAGGGCGGCCAGCCCCAGCATTTT
CDR3aa: CASSRQGGQPQHF

v_gene: TRBV18
j_gene: TRBJ2-7
d_gene: .
abundance: .
CDR3nt: TGTGCCAGCTCACCCGGGGGCAGTGCCGGTTACGAGCAGTACTTC
CDR3aa: CASSPGGSAGYEQYF

v_gene: TRBV2
j_gene: TRBJ1-6
d_gene: .
abundance: .
CDR3nt: TGTGCCAGCACCCCGGGACGGATAAATTCACCCCTCCACTTT
CDR3aa: CASTPGRINSPLHF

v_gene: TRBV19
j_gene: TRBJ2-3
d_gene: TRBD2
abundance: .
CDR3nt: TGTGCCAGTAGTCGGTCTAGCGGGGGTGGAGATACGCAGTATTTT
CDR3aa: CASSRSSGGGDTQYF

v_gene: TRBV27
j_gene: TRBJ1-1
d_gene: .
abundance: .
CDR3nt: TGTGCCAGCAGAACAACAGGGATGAACACTGAAGCTTTCTTT
CDR3aa: CASRTTGMNTEAFF

v_gene: TRBV4-2
j_gene: TRBJ2-3
d_gene: .
abundance: .
CDR3nt: TGTGCCAGCAGCCAGACGACCACAGATACGCAGTATTTT
CDR3aa: CASSQTTTDTQYF

v_gene: TRBV2
j_gene: TRBJ1-2
d_gene: .
abundance: .
CDR3nt: TGTGCCAGCAGTGCCCTTGGGGCGAAGGGCTATGGCTACACCTTC
CDR3aa: CASSALGAKGYGYTF

v_gene: TRBV6-4
j_gene: TRBJ2-3
d_gene: .
abundance: .
CDR3nt: TGTGCCAGCAGCCAACTTTCAGGGACAGATACGCAGTATTTT
CDR3aa: CASSQLSGTDTQYF

v_gene: TRBV19
j_gene: TRBJ2-6
d_gene: .
abundance: .
CDR3nt: TGTGCCAGTCTGGGGGTGTACTCTGGGGCCAACGTCCTGACTTTC
CDR3aa: CASLGVYSGANVLTF

v_gene: TRBV29-1
j_gene: TRBJ2-2
d_gene: .
abundance: .
CDR3nt: TGCAGCGTCGGGGCTACAGGTACCGGGGAGCTGTTTTTT
CDR3aa: CSVGATGTGELFF

v_gene: TRBV5-8
j_gene: TRBJ1-1
d_gene: .
abundance: .
CDR3nt: TGTGCCAGCAGCTCCACTGGCACTGAAGCTTTCTTT
CDR3aa: CASSSTGTEAFF

v_gene: TRBV2
j_gene: TRBJ1-2
d_gene: .
abundance: .
CDR3nt: TGTGCCAGCAGTGAACAGGGGAATGGCTACACCTTC
CDR3aa: CASSEQGNGYTF

v_gene: TRBV5-1
j_gene: TRBJ2-3
d_gene: .
abundance: .
CDR3nt: TGCGCCAGCAGCTTAGGGGATACGCAGTATTTT
CDR3aa: CASSLGDTQYF

v_gene: TRBV27
j_gene: TRBJ1-1
d_gene: .
abundance: .
CDR3nt: TGTGCCAGCAGTCTGGGGCAGGGACCAAGAAGTAACACTGAAGCTTTCTTT
CDR3aa: CASSLGQGPRSNTEAFF

v_gene: TRBV19
j_gene: TRBJ2-2
d_gene: TRBD1
abundance: .
CDR3nt: TGTGCCAGCTCTGTTAAGACAGGGACGAACACCGGGGAGCTGTTTTTT
CDR3aa: CASSVKTGTNTGELFF

v_gene: TRBV28
j_gene: TRBJ2-1
d_gene: TRBD1
abundance: .
CDR3nt: TGTGCCAGCAGTACAGGGGGCAGGGATGAGCAGTTCTTC
CDR3aa: CASSTGGRDEQFF

v_gene: TRBV4-1
j_gene: TRBJ1-1
d_gene: .
abundance: few
CDR3nt: TGCGCCAGCAGCCAAGGGGGACTTATGAACACTGAAGCTTTCTTT
CDR3aa: CASSQGGLMNTEAFF

v_gene: TRBV29-1
j_gene: TRBJ1-2
d_gene: .
abundance: .
CDR3nt: TGCAGCGTTGAAGGACATCCGTTGGAGGGCTACACCTTC
CDR3aa: CSVEGHPLEGYTF

v_gene: TRBV7-2
j_gene: TRBJ2-7
d_gene: .
abundance: .
CDR3nt: TGTGCCAGCAGCCGCAGGGCTTCCTACGAGCAGTACTTC
CDR3aa: CASSRRASYEQYF

v_gene: TRBV10-2
j_gene: TRBJ1-5
d_gene: .
abundance: .
CDR3nt: TGCGCCAGCACCGACGTGGTGCGTCAGTCCCAGCATTTT
CDR3aa: CASTDVVRQSQHF

v_gene: TRBV28
j_gene: TRBJ1-1
d_gene: .
abundance: .
CDR3nt: TGTGCCAGCAGTTTACAGGGTGGCACTGAAGCTTTCTTT
CDR3aa: CASSLQGGTEAFF

v_gene: TRBV7-6
j_gene: TRBJ2-3
d_gene: .
abundance: .
CDR3nt: TGTGCCAGCAGCCGTCAGGGGAGCACAGATACGCAGTATTTT
CDR3aa: CASSRQGSTDTQYF

v_gene: TRBV19
j_gene: TRBJ1-2
d_gene: .
abundance: .
CDR3nt: TGTGCCAGTAGGGAGGGTCCGGATGGCTACACCTTC
CDR3aa: CASREGPDGYTF

v_gene: TRBV2
j_gene: TRBJ1-5
d_gene: .
abundance: .
CDR3nt: TGTGCCAGCAGCCTCGACAGCCCCAATCAGCCCCAGCATTTT
CDR3aa: CASSLDSPNQPQHF

v_gene: TRBV10-3
j_gene: TRBJ2-3
d_gene: .
abundance: .
CDR3nt: TGTGCCATCTCAGGGGGGCCCGGCACAGATACGCAGTATTTT
CDR3aa: CAISGGPGTDTQYF

v_gene: TRBV19
j_gene: TRBJ1-6
d_gene: .
abundance: few
CDR3nt: TGTGCCAGTAATAGGGGAGACAGTGGATCACCCCTCCACTTT
CDR3aa: CASNRGDSGSPLHF

v_gene: TRBV5-6
j_gene: TRBJ1-2
d_gene: TRBD1
abundance: .
CDR3nt: TGTGCCAGCAGCTTGACTACAGGGGGCGTGGGGCATATTGAGGGCTACACCTTC
CDR3aa: CASSLTTGGVGHIEGYTF

v_gene: TRBV7-9
j_gene: TRBJ2-1
d_gene: .
abundance: .
CDR3nt: TGTGCCAGCATCGCTACTGGGCGGAGTGAGCAGTTCTTC
CDR3aa: CASIATGRSEQFF